Listed below are T cell receptor beta chains from one sample, sequenced in a study of blood T cell repertoires in COVID-19. Generated by immunoSEQ multiplex PCR, the TCRdb table keeps only in-frame clones and is missing some. The sample shows 410,000 or so clones, roughly 88% of them seen only once. The sequencing input was peripheral blood. All receptors derive from a woman aged 25 to 39 with active or convalescent COVID-19. The CDR3 runs from the conserved cysteine through the conserved F or W. The D gene is left open where the match is weak. Not every row has a clone size; where given, it reads once, few, many or a size class.

TRBD2,TRBV4-1,TRBJ2-5,.,CASSPWGTSGGQWETQYF,TGCGCCAGCAGCCCGTGGGGGACTAGCGGGGGGCAGTGGGAGACCCAGTACTTC
TRBD1,TRBV6-6,TRBJ1-4,.,CASRGQGATNEKLFF,TGTGCCAGCAGGGGCCAGGGGGCAACTAATGAAAAACTGTTTTTT
.,TRBV10-3,TRBJ1-2,.,CAISEGVQGYGYTF,TGTGCCATCAGTGAAGGGGTGCAGGGCTATGGCTACACCTTC
TRBD1,TRBV6-1,TRBJ1-2,.,CASSEGDRFYGYTF,TGTGCCAGCAGTGAAGGGGACAGGTTCTATGGCTACACCTTC
.,TRBV5-6,TRBJ1-3,.,CASSHEGTGKWAGNTIYF,TGTGCCAGCAGCCACGAGGGAACAGGGAAATGGGCTGGAAACACCATATATTTT
TRBD2,TRBV10-1,TRBJ2-1,.,CASSEGTSGRGEQFF,TGCGCCAGCAGTGAAGGCACTAGCGGGAGAGGTGAGCAGTTCTTC
.,TRBV5-1,TRBJ2-5,.,CASSLPANTNGETQYF,TGCGCCAGCAGCTTGCCGGCAAACACTAATGGGGAGACCCAGTACTTC
.,TRBV27,TRBJ1-1,.,CASSSTMNTEAFF,TGTGCCAGCAGCTCTACCATGAACACTGAAGCTTTCTTT
.,TRBV18,TRBJ1-1,.,CASSPDSVAFF,TGTGCCAGCTCACCAGACAGTGTAGCTTTCTTT
.,TRBV29-1,TRBJ2-7,.,CSVVLAGSYEQYF,TGCAGCGTTGTATTAGCAGGGTCCTACGAGCAGTACTTC
TRBD2,TRBV27,TRBJ2-3,.,CASSSGTSGGADTQYF,TGTGCCAGCAGTTCCGGGACTAGCGGGGGGGCAGATACGCAGTATTTT
TRBD1,TRBV5-8,TRBJ2-7,.,CASSSGPQGAKGYEQYF,TGTGCCAGCAGCTCGGGCCCCCAGGGGGCAAAAGGCTACGAGCAGTACTTC
TRBD1,TRBV19,TRBJ1-2,once,CASSFRQGKGYTF,TGTGCCAGTAGTTTCCGACAGGGGAAGGGCTACACCTTC
.,TRBV7-8,TRBJ1-6,.,CASSLGGGWSPLHF,TGTGCCAGCAGCTTAGGGGGGGGCTGGTCACCCCTCCACTTT
.,TRBV6-5,TRBJ1-1,.,CASNKNTEAFF,TGTGCCAGCAATAAGAACACTGAAGCTTTCTTT
.,TRBV29-1,TRBJ2-2,few,CSVEERTHTGELFF,TGCAGCGTTGAAGAGAGGACTCACACCGGGGAGCTGTTTTTT
TRBD1,TRBV6-1,TRBJ2-7,once,CASSERSGGTGVREQYF,TGTGCCAGCAGTGAAAGGTCGGGGGGGACAGGGGTTCGGGAGCAGTACTTC
TRBD1,TRBV10-3,TRBJ1-1,once,CAINGQGSTEAFF,TGTGCCATCAACGGACAGGGGAGTACTGAAGCTTTCTTT
.,TRBV27,TRBJ1-2,.,CASRTAGSNYGYTF,TGTGCCAGCAGGACGGCGGGTTCTAACTATGGCTACACCTTC